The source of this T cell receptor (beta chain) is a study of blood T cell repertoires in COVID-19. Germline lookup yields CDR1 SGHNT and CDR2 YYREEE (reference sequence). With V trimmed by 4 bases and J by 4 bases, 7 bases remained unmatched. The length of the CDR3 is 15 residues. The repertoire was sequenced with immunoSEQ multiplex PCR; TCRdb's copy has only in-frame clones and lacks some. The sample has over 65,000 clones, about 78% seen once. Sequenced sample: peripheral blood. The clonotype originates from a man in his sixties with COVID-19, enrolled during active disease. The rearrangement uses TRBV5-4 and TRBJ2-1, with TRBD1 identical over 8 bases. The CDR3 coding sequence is TGTGCCAGCAGCCTCGACAGGGGCAATTACAATGAGCAGTTCTTC. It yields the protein CASSLDRGNYNEQFF.